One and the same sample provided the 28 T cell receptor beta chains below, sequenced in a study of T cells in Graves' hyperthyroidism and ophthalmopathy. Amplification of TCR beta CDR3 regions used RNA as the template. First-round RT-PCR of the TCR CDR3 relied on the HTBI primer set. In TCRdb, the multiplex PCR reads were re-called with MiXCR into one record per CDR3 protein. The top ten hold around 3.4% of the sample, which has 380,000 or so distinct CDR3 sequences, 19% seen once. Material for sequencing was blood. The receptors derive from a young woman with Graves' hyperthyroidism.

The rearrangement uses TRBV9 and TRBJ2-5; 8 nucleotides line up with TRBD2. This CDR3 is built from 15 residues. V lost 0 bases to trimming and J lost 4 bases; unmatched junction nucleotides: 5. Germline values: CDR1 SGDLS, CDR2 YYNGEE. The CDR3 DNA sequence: TGTGCCAGCAGCGTAGCGGTAGCGGGGTCAGAGACCCAGTACTTC. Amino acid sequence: CASSVAVAGSETQYF.

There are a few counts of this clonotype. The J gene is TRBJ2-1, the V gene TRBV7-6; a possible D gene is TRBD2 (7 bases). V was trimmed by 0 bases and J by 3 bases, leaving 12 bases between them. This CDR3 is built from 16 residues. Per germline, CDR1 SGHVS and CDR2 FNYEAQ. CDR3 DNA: TGTGCCAGCAGCTTAGCAGGGGGGGCTAACTACAATGAGCAGTTCTTC. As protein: CASSLAGGANYNEQFF.

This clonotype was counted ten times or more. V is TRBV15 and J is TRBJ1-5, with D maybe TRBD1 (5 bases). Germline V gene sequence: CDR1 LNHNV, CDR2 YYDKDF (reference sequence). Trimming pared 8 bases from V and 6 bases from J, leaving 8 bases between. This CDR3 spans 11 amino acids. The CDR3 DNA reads TGTGCCACCGGGGGAATTCAGCCCCAGCATTTT. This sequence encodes CATGGIQPQHF.

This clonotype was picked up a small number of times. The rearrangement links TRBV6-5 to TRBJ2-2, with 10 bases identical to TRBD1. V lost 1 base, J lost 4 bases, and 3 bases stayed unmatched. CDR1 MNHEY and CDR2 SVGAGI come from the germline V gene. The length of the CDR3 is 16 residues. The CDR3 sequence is CASSYFGTGVTGELFF. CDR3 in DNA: TGTGCCAGCAGTTACTTCGGGACAGGGGTCACCGGGGAGCTGTTTTTT.

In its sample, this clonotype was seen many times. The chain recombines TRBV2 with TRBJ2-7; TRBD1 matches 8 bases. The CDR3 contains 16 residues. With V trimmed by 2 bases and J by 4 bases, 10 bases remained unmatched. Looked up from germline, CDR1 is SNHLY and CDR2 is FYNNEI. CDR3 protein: CASSESLGQVIYEQYF. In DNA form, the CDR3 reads TGTGCCAGCAGTGAAAGTCTGGGACAGGTAATATACGAGCAGTACTTC.

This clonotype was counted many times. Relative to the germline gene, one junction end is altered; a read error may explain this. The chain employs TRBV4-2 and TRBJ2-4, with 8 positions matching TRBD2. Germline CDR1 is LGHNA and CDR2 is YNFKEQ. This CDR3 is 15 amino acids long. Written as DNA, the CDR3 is TGTGCCAGCAGCCAAGAGGCGGGGGGCCAAAACATTAAGTACTTC. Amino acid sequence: CASSQEAGGQNIKYF.

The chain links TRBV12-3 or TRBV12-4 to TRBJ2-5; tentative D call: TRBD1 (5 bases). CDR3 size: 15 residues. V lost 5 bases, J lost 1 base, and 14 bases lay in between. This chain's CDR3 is CASSPLRTPQETQYF. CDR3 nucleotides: TGTGCCAGCAGTCCCCTCCGGACACCCCAAGAGACCCAGTACTTC.

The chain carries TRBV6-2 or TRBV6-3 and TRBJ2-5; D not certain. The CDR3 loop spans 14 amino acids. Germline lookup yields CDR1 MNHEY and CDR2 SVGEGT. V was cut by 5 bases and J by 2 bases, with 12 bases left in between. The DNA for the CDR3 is TGTGCCAGCAGTCGCGACGTATCTCAAGAGACCCAGTACTTC. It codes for CASSRDVSQETQYF.

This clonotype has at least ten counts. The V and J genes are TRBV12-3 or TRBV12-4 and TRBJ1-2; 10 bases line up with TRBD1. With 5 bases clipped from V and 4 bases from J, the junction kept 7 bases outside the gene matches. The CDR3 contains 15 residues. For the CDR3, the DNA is TGTGCCAGCAGTCCATCCGGGACAGGGGCCTATGGCTACACCTTC. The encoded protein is CASSPSGTGAYGYTF.

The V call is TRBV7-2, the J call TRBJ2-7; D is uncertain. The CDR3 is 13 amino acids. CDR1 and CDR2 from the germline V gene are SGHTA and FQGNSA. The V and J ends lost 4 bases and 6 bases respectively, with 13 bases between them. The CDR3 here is CASSSGKGSEQYF. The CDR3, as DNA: TGTGCCAGCAGCTCGGGTAAGGGATCCGAGCAGTACTTC. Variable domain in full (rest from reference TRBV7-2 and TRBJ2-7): GAGVSQSPSNKVTEKGKDVELRCDPISGHTALYWYRQSLGQGLEFLIYFQGNSAPDKSGLPSDRFSAERTGGSVSTLTIQRTQQEDSAVYLCASSSGKGSEQYFGPGTRLTVT.

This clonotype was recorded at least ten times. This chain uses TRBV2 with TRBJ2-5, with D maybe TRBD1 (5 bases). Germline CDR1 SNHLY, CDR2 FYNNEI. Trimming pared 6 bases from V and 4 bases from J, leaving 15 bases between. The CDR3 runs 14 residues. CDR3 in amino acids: CASSVQGMAETQYF. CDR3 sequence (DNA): TGTGCCAGCAGCGTCCAGGGCATGGCAGAGACCCAGTACTTC.

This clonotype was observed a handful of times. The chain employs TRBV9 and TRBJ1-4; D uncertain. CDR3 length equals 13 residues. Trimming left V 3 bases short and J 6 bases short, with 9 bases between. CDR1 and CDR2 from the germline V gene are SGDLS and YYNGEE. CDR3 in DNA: TGTGCCAGCAGCGACATTGGGGATGAAAAACTGTTTTTT. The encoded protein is CASSDIGDEKLFF.

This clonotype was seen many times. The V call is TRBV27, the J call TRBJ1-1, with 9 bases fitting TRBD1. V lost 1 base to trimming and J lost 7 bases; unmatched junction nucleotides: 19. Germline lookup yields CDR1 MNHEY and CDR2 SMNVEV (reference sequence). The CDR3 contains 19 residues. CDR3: CASSLLYMDRGTGLGEAFF. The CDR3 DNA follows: TGTGCCAGCAGTTTATTGTACATGGACCGCGGGACAGGGCTGGGTGAAGCTTTCTTT.

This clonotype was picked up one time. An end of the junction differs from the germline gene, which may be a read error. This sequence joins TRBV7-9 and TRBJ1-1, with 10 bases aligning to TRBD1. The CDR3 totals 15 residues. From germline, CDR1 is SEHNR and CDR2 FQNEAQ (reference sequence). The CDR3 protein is CAISHGTGVNTEAFF. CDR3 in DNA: TGTGCCATCAGCCACGGGACAGGGGTGAACACTGAAGCTTTCTTT.

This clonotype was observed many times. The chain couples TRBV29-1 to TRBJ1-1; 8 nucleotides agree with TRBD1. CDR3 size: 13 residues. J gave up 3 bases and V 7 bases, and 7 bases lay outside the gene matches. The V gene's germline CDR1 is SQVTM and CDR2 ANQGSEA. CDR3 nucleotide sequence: TGCAGCGGATCAGGGGGCAAGGACACTGAAGCTTTCTTT. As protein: CSGSGGKDTEAFF.

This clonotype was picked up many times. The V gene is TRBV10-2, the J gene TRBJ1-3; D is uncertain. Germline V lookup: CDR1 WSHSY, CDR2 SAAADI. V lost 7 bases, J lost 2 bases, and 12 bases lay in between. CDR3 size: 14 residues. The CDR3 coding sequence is TGCGCCAGCACCGAACGGGTAACTGGAAACACCATATATTTT. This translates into CASTERVTGNTIYF.

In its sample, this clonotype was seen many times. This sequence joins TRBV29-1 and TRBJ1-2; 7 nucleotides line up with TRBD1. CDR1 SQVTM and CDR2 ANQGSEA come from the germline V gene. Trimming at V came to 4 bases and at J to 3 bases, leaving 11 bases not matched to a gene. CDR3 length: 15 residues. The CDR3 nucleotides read TGCAGCGTTGGACAGGGAAACAGGGAAGACTATGGCTACACCTTC. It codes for CSVGQGNREDYGYTF.

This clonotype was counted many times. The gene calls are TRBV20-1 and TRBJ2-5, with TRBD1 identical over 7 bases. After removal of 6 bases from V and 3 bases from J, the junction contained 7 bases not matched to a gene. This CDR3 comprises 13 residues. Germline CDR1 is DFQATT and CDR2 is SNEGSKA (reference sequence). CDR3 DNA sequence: TGCAGTGCCTATTCGACAGGGAAAGAGACCCAGTACTTC. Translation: CSAYSTGKETQYF.

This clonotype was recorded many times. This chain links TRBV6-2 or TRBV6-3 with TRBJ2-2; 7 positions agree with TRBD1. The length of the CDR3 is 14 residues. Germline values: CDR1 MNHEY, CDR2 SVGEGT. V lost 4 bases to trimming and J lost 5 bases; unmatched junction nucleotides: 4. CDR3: CASSSDRPTGELFF. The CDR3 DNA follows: TGTGCCAGCAGTTCGGACAGGCCAACCGGGGAGCTGTTTTTT.

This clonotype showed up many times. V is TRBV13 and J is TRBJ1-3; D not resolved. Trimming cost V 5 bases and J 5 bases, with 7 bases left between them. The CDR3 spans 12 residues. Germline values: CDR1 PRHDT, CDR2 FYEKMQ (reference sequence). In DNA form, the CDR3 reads TGTGCCAGCAGCCCTAGGCGAAACACCATATATTTT. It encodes CASSPRRNTIYF.

This chain's CDR3 is CASRVTSGAGGEQYF. In nucleotides, the CDR3 is TGTGCCAGCAGGGTGACTAGCGGGGCTGGCGGCGAGCAGTACTTC. The rearrangement joins TRBV6-1 to TRBJ2-7; 11 nucleotides line up with TRBD2. This CDR3 has 15 residues. Per germline, CDR1 MNHNS and CDR2 SASEGT. V was pared by 6 bases and J by 6 bases, with 10 bases of the junction left unmatched.

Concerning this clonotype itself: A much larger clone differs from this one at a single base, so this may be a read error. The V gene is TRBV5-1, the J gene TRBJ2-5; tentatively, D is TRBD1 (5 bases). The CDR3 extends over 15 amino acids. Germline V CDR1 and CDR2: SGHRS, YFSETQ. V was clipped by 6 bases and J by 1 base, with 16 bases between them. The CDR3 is CASIRLQGFQETQYF. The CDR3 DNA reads TGCGCCAGCATCCGACTCCAGGGATTCCAAGAGACCCAGTACTTC.

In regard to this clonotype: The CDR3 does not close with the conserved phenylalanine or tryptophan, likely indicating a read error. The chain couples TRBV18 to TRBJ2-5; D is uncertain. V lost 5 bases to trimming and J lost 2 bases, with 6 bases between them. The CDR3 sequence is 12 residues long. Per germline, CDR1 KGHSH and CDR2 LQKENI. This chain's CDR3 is CASSSIQETQYI. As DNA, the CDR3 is TGTGCCAGCTCATCGATTCAAGAGACCCAGTACATC.

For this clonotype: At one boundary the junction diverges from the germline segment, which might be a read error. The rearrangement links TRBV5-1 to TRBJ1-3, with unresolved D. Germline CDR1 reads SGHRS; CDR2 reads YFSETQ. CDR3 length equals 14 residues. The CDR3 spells CASSFGGSGNTICF. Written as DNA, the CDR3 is TGCGCCAGCAGCTTCGGAGGGTCGGGAAACACCATATGTTTT.

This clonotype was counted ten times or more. The CDR3 nucleotides read TGTGCCAGCAGCTTAGGTTACAGAGGGGCTTTCTTT. Amino acid sequence: CASSLGYRGAFF. The chain has TRBV13 and TRBJ1-1; D is unclear. CDR1 and CDR2 from the germline V gene are PRHDT and FYEKMQ (reference sequence). Trimming pared 0 bases from V and 11 bases from J, leaving 10 bases between. The CDR3 covers 12 residues.

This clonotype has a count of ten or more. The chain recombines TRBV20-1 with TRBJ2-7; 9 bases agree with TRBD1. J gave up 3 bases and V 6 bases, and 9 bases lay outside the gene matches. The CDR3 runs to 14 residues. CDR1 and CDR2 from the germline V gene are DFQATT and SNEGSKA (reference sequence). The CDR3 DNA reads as TGCAGTGCCATGACCGGGACAGGGATCTACGAGCAGTACTTC. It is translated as CSAMTGTGIYEQYF.

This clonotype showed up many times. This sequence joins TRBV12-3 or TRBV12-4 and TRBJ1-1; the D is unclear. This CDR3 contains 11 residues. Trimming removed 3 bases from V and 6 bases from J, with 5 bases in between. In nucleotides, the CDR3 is TGTGCCAGCAGTTTCACCCCTGAAGCTTTCTTT. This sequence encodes CASSFTPEAFF.

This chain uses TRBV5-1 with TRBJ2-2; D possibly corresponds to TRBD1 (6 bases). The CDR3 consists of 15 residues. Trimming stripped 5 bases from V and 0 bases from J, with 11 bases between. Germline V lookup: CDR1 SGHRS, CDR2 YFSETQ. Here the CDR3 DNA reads TGCGCCAGCAGACCCGGGACAACGAACACCGGGGAGCTGTTTTTT. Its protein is CASRPGTTNTGELFF.